This T cell receptor (beta chain) was observed in a study of Graves' ophthalmopathy and Graves' hyperthyroidism. Whole-study context: Before any treatment, peripheral blood was taken at the initial diagnosis. General study findings and limits: Between ophthalmopathy and stable hyperthyroidism, a 13-signature model drew a separation with approximately 90% sensitivity and around 80% specificity.

RNA transcripts were the source from which TCR beta CDR3 regions were amplified. HTBI primers were used in a first-round RT-PCR, which preceded a second-round multiplex PCR. TCRdb called the multiplex PCR reads again in MiXCR, with one record for every CDR3 protein. The table lists over 450,000 distinct CDR3 sequences, under 15% of them singletons, with approximately 9.8% in the top ten. CDR1 is MNHEY and CDR2 is SVGAGI in the germline V gene. The CDR3 is 13 amino acids. Trimming removed 0 bases at V and 3 bases at J, with 6 bases between. This clonotype showed up many times. No antigen is known for it.

The J gene is TRBJ2-7, the V gene TRBV6-5; D gene unclear. Material: blood. This sequence was found in a woman aged 25 to 39 with Graves' ophthalmopathy. The CDR3 protein is CASSYSGIYEQYF. DNA for the CDR3: TGTGCCAGCAGTTACTCAGGGATCTACGAGCAGTACTTC.